This entry is about one T cell receptor beta chain. The data belong to a study of blood T cell repertoires in COVID-19. Across the whole study: Both acute and convalescent COVID-19 samples were obtained from the United States, Italy and Spain.

Authors' data handling: Amplification from reference gene primers served as the basis for estimated nucleated cell counts. This table comes from immunoSEQ multiplex PCR, and its TCRdb copy is limited to in-frame clones, with some not included. V, J and clone size reflect that table, while D and trimming were determined from the DNA. The repertoire consists of tens of thousands of clones, with 60% to 80% occurring once and the leading ten covering around a third. Trimming shortened V by 4 bases and J by 2 bases, and 14 bases separated the two germline ends. In germline, CDR1 is LNHDA, CDR2 SQIVND (reference sequence). The CDR3 totals 16 residues.

Material for sequencing was peripheral blood. The rearrangement joins TRBV19 to TRBJ1-4, with a weak D call TRBD1 (5 bases). This clonotype was sampled from a woman older than 75 with acute or convalescent COVID-19. The CDR3 DNA is TGTGCCAGTAGTACCCCCCTCCGGGGGACTAATGAAAAACTGTTTTTT. This encodes CASSTPLRGTNEKLFF.